The next 9 T cell receptor beta chains were all read from a single sample in a study of blood T cell repertoires in COVID-19. Data came from immunoSEQ multiplex PCR; TCRdb stores just in-frame clones and leaves some out. The table has hundreds of thousands of clones, approximately 90% seen once; the top ten hold 1.4%. Sequenced input: PBMCs or T cells enriched from blood (not recorded which). These TCRs come from a young woman who had been exposed to COVID-19.

The CDR3 spells CASSFGDRRTYEQYF. CDR3 DNA sequence: TGTGCCAGCAGCTTCGGGGACAGGCGAACCTACGAGCAGTACTTC. The chain combines TRBV7-2 with TRBJ2-7; the match to TRBD1 covers 8 bases. Germline V gives CDR1 SGHTA, CDR2 FQGNSA. The CDR3 runs 15 residues. The V gene end was trimmed by 3 bases and the J gene end by 2 bases; junction bases not matched to a gene: 6.

The chain is built from TRBV7-3 and TRBJ2-1; 10 bases match TRBD2. Germline CDR1 is SGHTA and CDR2 is FQGTGA. This CDR3 has 15 amino acids. The trim removed 5 bases at V and 3 bases at J, leaving 4 bases unmatched. CDR3 loop: CASSPASGGYNEQFF. CDR3 DNA: TGTGCCAGCAGCCCAGCTAGCGGGGGCTACAATGAGCAGTTCTTC.

The chain is built from TRBV24-1 and TRBJ2-7, with TRBD1 matching over 9 bases. CDR1 and CDR2 from the germline V gene are KGHDR and SFDVKD. The CDR3 has 16 amino acids. J was trimmed by 0 bases and V by 3 bases; bases with no gene match: 5. This chain's CDR3 is CATSDAGTGSSYEQYF. CDR3 nucleotides: TGTGCCACCAGTGATGCGGGGACAGGGAGCTCCTACGAGCAGTACTTC.

V usage is TRBV5-1 and J usage is TRBJ1-2, with D perhaps matching TRBD1 (6 bases). The CDR3 length is 13 residues. CDR1 is SGHRS and CDR2 is YFSETQ in the germline V gene. The V end was cut by 7 bases, the J end by 4 bases, with 14 bases between. The CDR3 coding sequence is TGCGCCAGCGGAAGGGAGACAGGCTATGGCTACACCTTC. This encodes CASGRETGYGYTF. The entire variable domain, with the rest obtained from reference TRBV5-1 and TRBJ1-2, is as follows: KAGVTQTPRYLIKTRGQQVTLSCSPISGHRSVSWYQQTPGQGLQFLFEYFSETQRNKGNFPGRFSGRQFSNSRSEMNVSTLELGDSALYLCASGRETGYGYTFGSGTRLTVV.

This sequence joins TRBV5-6 and TRBJ2-2, with no clear D. Germline CDR1 SGHDT, CDR2 YYEEEE. This CDR3 region has 12 residues. V was pared by 2 bases and J by 5 bases, with 4 bases between. The CDR3 here is CASSFLTGELFF. DNA for the CDR3: TGTGCCAGCAGCTTCCTGACCGGGGAGCTGTTTTTT.

The sample holds one count of this clone. The rearrangement links TRBV27 to TRBJ2-7; D perhaps matches TRBD1 (7 bases). Germline assignment: CDR1 MNHEY and CDR2 SMNVEV (reference sequence). The CDR3 loop spans 15 amino acids. Trimming left V 5 bases short and J 2 bases short, with 16 bases between. The CDR3 is CASSLGAGGPYEQYF. CDR3 bases: TGTGCCAGCAGTCTAGGGGCAGGGGGGCCCTACGAGCAGTACTTC.

The gene calls are TRBV2 and TRBJ1-5, with 8 bases aligning to TRBD1. Trimming took 5 bases from V and 7 from J; bases not matched to a gene: 7. This CDR3 has 14 amino acids. Looked up from germline, CDR1 is SNHLY and CDR2 is FYNNEI. The CDR3 sequence is CASSKTTGDQPQHF. In nucleotides, the CDR3 is TGTGCCAGCAGTAAAACGACAGGGGACCAGCCCCAGCATTTT.

The chain carries TRBV6-5 and TRBJ1-6; 7 bases agree with TRBD1. Trimming took 6 bases from V and 7 from J; bases not matched to a gene: 9. Germline CDR1 reads MNHEY; CDR2 reads SVGAGI. This CDR3 is 15 amino acids long. DNA of the CDR3: TGTGCCAGCAGACACACGACAGGGTTAAATTCACCCCTCCACTTT. It codes for CASRHTTGLNSPLHF.

V gene TRBV18 combines with J gene TRBJ1-4; 8 bases align to TRBD1. V shed 6 bases, J shed 2 bases, and the junction held 5 bases outside the gene matches. The CDR3 sequence is 15 residues long. Germline V lookup: CDR1 KGHSH, CDR2 LQKENI. The CDR3: CASSLNRGTNEKLFF. The CDR3 nucleotides are TGTGCCAGCTCCCTTAACAGGGGGACTAATGAAAAACTGTTTTTT.